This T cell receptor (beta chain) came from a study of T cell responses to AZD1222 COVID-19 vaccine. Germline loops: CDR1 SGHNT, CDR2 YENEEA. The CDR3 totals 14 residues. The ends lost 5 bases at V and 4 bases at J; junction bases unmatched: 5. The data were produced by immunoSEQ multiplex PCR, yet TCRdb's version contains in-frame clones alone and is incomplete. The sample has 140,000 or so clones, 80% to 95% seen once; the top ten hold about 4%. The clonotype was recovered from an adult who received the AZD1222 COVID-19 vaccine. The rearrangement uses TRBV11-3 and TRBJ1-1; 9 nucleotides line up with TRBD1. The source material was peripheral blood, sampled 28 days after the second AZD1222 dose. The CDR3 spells CASSLGQGGTEAFF. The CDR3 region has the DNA TGTGCCAGCAGCCTGGGACAGGGAGGCACTGAAGCTTTCTTT. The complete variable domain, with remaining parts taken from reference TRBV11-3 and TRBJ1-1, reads EAGVVQSPRYKIIEKKQPVAFWCNPISGHNTLYWYLQNLGQGPELLIRYENEEAVDDSQLPKDRFSAERLKGVDSTLKIQPAELGDSAVYLCASSLGQGGTEAFFGQGTRLTVV.